Below are 20 T cell receptor beta chains sequenced from a single sample in a study of T cell responses to AZD1222 COVID-19 vaccine. Here immunoSEQ multiplex PCR was the method, and the copy in TCRdb shows in-frame clones only, minus some. The sample has 100,000 or so clones; about 88% are singletons. Sequenced here: peripheral blood, sampled on day 0 of AZD1222 vaccination. The receptors stem from an adult in good health.

This chain uses TRBV7-2 with TRBJ2-1; possible D gene TRBD2, 6 bases. CDR1 is SGHTA and CDR2 is FQGNSA in the germline V gene. The CDR3 loop spans 15 amino acids. The V end lost 2 bases, the J end lost 4 bases, and 12 bases lay between the germline ends. The CDR3, as DNA: TGTGCCAGCAGCTTACTAGCGAGTCTATACAATGAGCAGTTCTTC. Its translation: CASSLLASLYNEQFF.

The chain combines TRBV3-1 (or the pseudogene TRBV3-2) with TRBJ1-2; no reliable D call. The CDR3 spans 15 residues. V lost 3 bases and J 0 bases, leaving 11 bases between the germline ends. CDR1 is LGHDT and CDR2 is YNNKEL in the germline V gene (reference sequence). The chain's CDR3 is CASSHMGFSNYGYTF. DNA of the CDR3: TGTGCCAGCAGCCATATGGGATTCTCTAACTATGGCTACACCTTC.

This chain connects TRBV5-1 to TRBJ2-2; maybe TRBD1 (5 bases). Trimming took off 3 bases at V and 1 base at J, with 7 bases between the two ends. The CDR3 has 14 residues. Looked up from germline, CDR1 is SGHRS and CDR2 is YFSETQ. The CDR3 protein is CASSYTGNTGELFF. The CDR3 DNA reads as TGCGCCAGCAGCTATACAGGGAACACCGGGGAGCTGTTTTTT.

The rearrangement joins TRBV6-2 or TRBV6-3 to TRBJ2-7; 9 nucleotides agree with TRBD1. V lost 6 bases to trimming and J lost 3 bases; unmatched junction nucleotides: 9. The CDR3 totals 15 residues. Germline V gene data show CDR1 as MNHEY and CDR2 as SVGEGT. Written as DNA, the CDR3 is TGTGCCAGCAGCCTCCCGGGACAGGGCCTCTACGAGCAGTACTTC. This encodes CASSLPGQGLYEQYF.

The rearrangement links TRBV3-1 (or the pseudogene TRBV3-2) to TRBJ1-2; TRBD1 agrees at 7 bases. Germline V gene lookup returns CDR1 LGHDT and CDR2 YNNKEL (reference sequence). The CDR3 has 15 residues. J lost 6 bases, V lost 0 bases, and 7 bases had no gene match. CDR3 region: CASSQEWTGGNGYTF. The CDR3 DNA reads TGTGCCAGCAGCCAAGAATGGACAGGAGGAAATGGCTACACCTTC.

In nucleotides, the CDR3 is TGTGCCAGCAACCGACAGGGTAACTACGAGCAGTACTTC. Translating gives CASNRQGNYEQYF. This chain links TRBV12-3 or TRBV12-4 with TRBJ2-7, with 7 nucleotides matching TRBD1. V was pared by 7 bases and J by 3 bases, with 6 bases of the junction left unmatched. There are 13 residues in the CDR3.

The chain recombines TRBV6-2 or TRBV6-3 with TRBJ1-6, with D unresolved. The CDR3 covers 16 residues. Germline lookup yields CDR1 MNHEY and CDR2 SVGEGT. Trimming pared 6 bases from V and 11 bases from J, leaving 23 bases between. CDR3: CASSPDLIWGVTPLHF. CDR3 DNA: TGTGCCAGCAGCCCCGACCTAATCTGGGGTGTAACACCCCTCCACTTT.

This chain links TRBV18 with TRBJ1-5; the D is unclear. The length of the CDR3 is 15 residues. CDR1 is KGHSH and CDR2 is LQKENI in the germline V gene. Trimming removed 5 bases from V and 0 bases from J, with 11 bases in between. CDR3 residues: CASSAVGDSNQPQHF. The DNA for the CDR3 is TGTGCCAGCTCAGCTGTGGGTGATAGCAATCAGCCCCAGCATTTT.

This clone has just a few counts. The chain combines TRBV11-2 with TRBJ2-2; 9 nucleotides agree with TRBD2. CDR1 is SGHAT, CDR2 FQNNGV, per germline. This CDR3 has 15 amino acids. V lost 6 bases and J lost 4; bases outside the gene matches: 6. CDR3 coding DNA: TGTGCCAGCAGTTTAAGCGGGAGGATCACCGGGGAGCTGTTTTTT. Translation gives CASSLSGRITGELFF.

As regards this clone: Other nucleotide sequences in the sample specify the same CDR3. The V gene is TRBV7-2, the J gene TRBJ2-1; no clear D. This CDR3 is 13 amino acids long. Germline V CDR1 and CDR2: SGHTA, FQGNSA. V lost 1 base and J lost 3, with 4 bases in between. CDR3: CASSLGSYNEQFF. For the CDR3, the DNA is TGTGCCAGCAGCTTAGGCAGCTACAATGAGCAGTTCTTC.

This chain uses TRBV4-2 with TRBJ1-1; D gene ambiguous. This CDR3 has 16 residues. The germline CDR1 and CDR2 sequences are LGHNA and YNFKEQ. Trimming cost V 1 base and J 1 base, with 13 bases left between them. The CDR3 bases are TGTGCCAGCAGCCAAGTAGGGTTCCTGAAGAACACTGAAGCTTTCTTT. Translating it yields CASSQVGFLKNTEAFF.

The genes are TRBV29-1 and TRBJ2-7; 12 nucleotides align to TRBD1. Germline V gene sequence: CDR1 SQVTM, CDR2 ANQGSEA. The trim removed 6 bases at V and 0 bases at J, leaving 3 bases unmatched. The CDR3 consists of 14 residues. Here the CDR3 DNA reads TGCAGCGTAGGGACAGGGGGCTCCTCCTACGAGCAGTACTTC. Translating it yields CSVGTGGSSYEQYF.

The V gene is TRBV2, the J gene TRBJ2-1, with 12 bases that match TRBD2. J was trimmed by 4 bases and V by 5 bases; bases with no gene match: 3. The V gene's germline CDR1 is SNHLY and CDR2 FYNNEI. The CDR3 length is 15 residues. The DNA of the CDR3 is TGTGCCAGCAGTCTTGGACTAGCGGGGTACAATGAGCAGTTCTTC. Encoded protein: CASSLGLAGYNEQFF.

The rearrangement joins TRBV6-2 or TRBV6-3 to TRBJ1-5, with D unresolved. The CDR3 contains 14 residues. Germline CDR1 MNHEY, CDR2 SVGEGT. The V gene lost 2 bases and the J gene lost 0 bases, with 5 bases spanning the gap. Written as DNA, the CDR3 is TGTGCCAGCAGTTACGACGATAGCAATCAGCCCCAGCATTTT. Translated, it gives CASSYDDSNQPQHF.

This sequence joins TRBV6-5 and TRBJ2-7; D uncertain. The germline V gene encodes CDR1 MNHEY and CDR2 SVGAGI. The CDR3 sequence is 14 residues long. V dropped 5 bases and J dropped 4 bases, with 15 bases sitting between them. This chain's CDR3 is CASSHPSSRYEQYF. The CDR3 DNA follows: TGTGCCAGCAGTCACCCTTCGAGTCGGTACGAGCAGTACTTC.

This chain uses TRBV27 with TRBJ2-1, with 8 nucleotides matching TRBD2. CDR3 length: 15 residues. Germline V gene lookup returns CDR1 MNHEY and CDR2 SMNVEV (reference sequence). J lost 7 bases, V lost 5 bases, and 10 bases had no gene match. CDR3 bases: TGTGCCAGCAGTCCGGGAGGGCGGGGGGTTAATGAGCAGTTCTTC. It is translated as CASSPGGRGVNEQFF.

This clone was detected only once. The chain joins TRBV3-1 (or the pseudogene TRBV3-2) to TRBJ2-1, with TRBD1 identical over 7 bases. The CDR3 runs 15 residues. The germline V gene encodes CDR1 LGHDT and CDR2 YNNKEL (reference sequence). V dropped 4 bases and J dropped 4; count of bases not matched to a gene: 7. In DNA form, the CDR3 reads TGTGCCAGCAGCCTCTACGGACAGGTGTACAATGAGCAGTTCTTC. The encoded protein is CASSLYGQVYNEQFF.

The rearrangement joins TRBV7-2 to TRBJ1-6, with D uncertain. The length of the CDR3 is 14 residues. V was pared by 0 bases and J by 6 bases, with 6 bases between. Germline assignment: CDR1 SGHTA and CDR2 FQGNSA. This CDR3 is CASSLAGANSPLHF. The CDR3, as DNA: TGTGCCAGCAGCTTAGCGGGAGCTAATTCACCCCTCCACTTT.

The chain couples TRBV2 to TRBJ2-7; 7 bases match TRBD1. The CDR3 loop spans 14 amino acids. Germline lookup yields CDR1 SNHLY and CDR2 FYNNEI. The V gene end was trimmed by 7 bases and the J gene end by 1 base; junction bases not matched to a gene: 7. CDR3 region: CASKGTEVSYEQYF. CDR3 nucleotide sequence: TGTGCCAGCAAGGGGACAGAAGTTTCCTACGAGCAGTACTTC.

The rearrangement uses TRBV5-1 and TRBJ1-2; maybe TRBD1 (6 bases). Germline V gene sequence: CDR1 SGHRS, CDR2 YFSETQ. Trimming cost V 0 bases and J 0 bases, with 9 bases left between them. The CDR3 runs to 15 residues. The chain's CDR3 is CASSLADRSNYGYTF. DNA of the CDR3: TGCGCCAGCAGCTTGGCAGACAGGTCTAACTATGGCTACACCTTC. The variable domain in full, with the rest retrieved from reference TRBV5-1 and TRBJ1-2, is KAGVTQTPRYLIKTRGQQVTLSCSPISGHRSVSWYQQTPGQGLQFLFEYFSETQRNKGNFPGRFSGRQFSNSRSEMNVSTLELGDSALYLCASSLADRSNYGYTFGSGTRLTVV.